This T cell receptor beta chain comes out of a study of CD8 T cells in acute hepatitis C reinfection. Study context: TCRbeta of HCV NS3-1073-specific CD8+ T cells was profiled. Study results and caveats: A V04-02/J02-02 clonotype was among around 14 public ones, independent of outcome. Acute resolver, follow-up resolver and acute chronic samples had similar high diversity. Only TCRbeta was bulk sequenced, so alphabeta pairing is unknown.

Some clones are missing from TCRdb's copy, which holds only in-frame ones; the method was immunoSEQ multiplex PCR. In the table there are tens of thousands of clones, just under 90% of which are singletons. Stated time point: naive CD8 control sorted from an acute-time-point sample. This clone was counted a single time. Its antigen is unidentified. The CDR3 is 13 residues long. V lost 1 base, J lost 8 bases, and 10 bases lay in between. Germline-derived CDR1 and CDR2 are SGDLS and YYNGEE. V is TRBV9 and J is TRBJ2-1; unclear D gene. The receptor was isolated from a man aged 30 to 39 with chronic hepatitis C. Sequencing was done on a sample of naive CD8+ T cells from PBMCs. The CDR3 spells CASSVRLGYEQFF. The CDR3 nucleotides read TGTGCCAGCAGCGTACGGTTAGGTTATGAGCAGTTCTTC.